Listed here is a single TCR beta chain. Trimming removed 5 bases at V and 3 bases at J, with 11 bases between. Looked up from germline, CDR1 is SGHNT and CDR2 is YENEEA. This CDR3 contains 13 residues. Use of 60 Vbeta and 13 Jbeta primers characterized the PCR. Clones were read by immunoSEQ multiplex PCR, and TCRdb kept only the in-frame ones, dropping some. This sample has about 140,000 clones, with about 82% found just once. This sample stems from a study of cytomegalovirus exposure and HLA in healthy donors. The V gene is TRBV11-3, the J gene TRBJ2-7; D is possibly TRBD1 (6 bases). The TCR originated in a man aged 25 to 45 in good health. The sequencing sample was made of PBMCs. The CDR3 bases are TGTGCCAGCAGCCCGCAGGGACACTACGAGCAGTACTTC. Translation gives CASSPQGHYEQYF.